This T cell receptor (beta chain) is from a study of blood T cell repertoires in COVID-19 (dated by TCRdb to the early 2020s). As for the study more broadly: Collaborator samples came from the United States, Italy and Spain and covered acute and convalescent phases of COVID-19. Deeply sampled blood TCRbeta repertoires from subjects exposed to, actively infected with, or recovered from COVID-19 were included in the dataset. The repertoires were made available in a free public database intended to serve as a resource for research on the immune response to SARS-CoV-2. HLA class I and class II types, where available, came from metadata supplied by the sample provider rather than from assay-based typing. The material from the prospective study consisted of cDNA or gDNA derived from T cells, B-cell-depleted T cells, or PBMCs. Samples came from the ongoing ImmuneRACE study (first 160 participants) plus 1,254 subjects from 6 global collaborators. Nearly every sample came with metadata listing a de-identified subject ID, COVID-19 status, age in years and sex.

The immunoSEQ Assay, a bias-controlled multiplex PCR, was used to amplify TCRbeta CDR3 regions from genomic DNA. From the authors' description of their analysis: Nucleated cell counts per sample were estimated from amplification of reference gene primers within the assay. To quantify the absolute abundance of each unique TCRbeta CDR3 rearrangement, sequence reads were collapsed and filtered. For each sample, productive Simpson clonality was calculated by taking the square root of Simpson's diversity index across productive rearrangements. Entries here come from immuneACCESS through TCRdb and include only in-frame sequences with V and J called. Some clones fail to appear in such tables; in the studies checked, an unresolved V gene covers under half of the shortfall, and the cause of the remainder is unknown. Clone size and V and J calls were adopted from that table, with D and trimming inferred from the DNA. Here the sample has some 270,000 clones; around 84% occur a single time. The biggest ten clones account for 1.5% to 1.9% of the sample.

On the study overall, not on this receptor specifically: The amount of clinical and demographic metadata varied by source and participant and was provided uncurated.

A second Seattle source provided samples from volunteer blood donors who had recovered from COVID-19. Collaborating institutions collected whole blood in K2EDTA tubes following their own protocols. For TCRbeta analysis, collaborators shipped samples in one of three forms: frozen whole blood, isolated PBMCs, or DNA extracted from either of those sample types. From a lookup of the germline V gene (reference sequence), CDR1 and CDR2 are LGHDT and YNNKEL. V lost 4 bases and J lost 7 bases, and the count of bases not matched to a germline gene is 5. There are 13 amino acids in the CDR3, from cysteine to phenylalanine inclusive. The DNA shown is the 39-base CDR3, in frame from base 1. On this clone: Its antigen has not been determined. No quality values exist for individual bases; no much larger clone is one base distant.

The rearrangement joined TRBV3-1 (or the pseudogene TRBV3-2) to TRBJ1-2; 8 of the junction bases match TRBD1. The source is a woman between 35 and 50 years old who had recovered from COVID-19. Source material: peripheral blood. The nucleotides are TGTGCCAGCAGCCCCACAGGGGGTAGTGGCTACACCTTC. This gives the protein CASSPTGGSGYTF.